One and the same sample provided the 13 T cell receptor beta chains below, sequenced in a study of blood T cells in healthy people across ages. The use of a sample-barcoded 5' primer and a J-beta primer mix characterized a second PCR of roughly 6 to 11 cycles. TCRdb independently ran MiXCR on the 5' RACE reads; one entry per CDR3 protein. The repertoire holds roughly 1.7 million distinct CDR3 sequences, with roughly a third as singletons. The sequenced sample consisted of blood. Every receptor here comes from a woman aged 25 to 39 in good health.

The chain links TRBV4-1 to TRBJ1-1, with D perhaps matching TRBD1 (5 bases). The CDR3 loop spans 15 amino acids. Germline loops: CDR1 MGHRA, CDR2 YSYEKL. V was pared by 4 bases and J by 5 bases, with 17 bases between. The CDR3 region is CASSPWGRQRTEAFF. DNA of the CDR3: TGCGCCAGCAGCCCCTGGGGGAGACAGAGGACTGAAGCTTTCTTT.

The rearrangement uses TRBV27 and TRBJ1-5; weak D call: TRBD1 (6 bases). CDR3 size: 16 residues. Germline CDR1 is MNHEY and CDR2 is SMNVEV (reference sequence). Deletions cut 0 bases from V and 0 bases from J, with 9 bases between. The CDR3 DNA reads as TGTGCCAGCAGTTTATCACAGGGACATAGCAATCAGCCCCAGCATTTT. Translation gives CASSLSQGHSNQPQHF.

The sample holds a few counts of this clonotype. The chain has TRBV7-9 and TRBJ1-4, with D possibly TRBD1 on 5 matching bases. The CDR3 length is 15 residues. CDR1 is SEHNR, CDR2 FQNEAQ, per germline (reference sequence). V dropped 3 bases and J dropped 0 bases, with 8 bases sitting between them. The CDR3 region has the DNA TGTGCCAGCAGCTTCCAACAGGCAACTAATGAAAAACTGTTTTTT. Translation: CASSFQQATNEKLFF.

This clonotype has more than one count but fewer than ten. This rearrangement joins TRBV5-1 to TRBJ1-2; D is undetermined. The germline V gene encodes CDR1 SGHRS and CDR2 YFSETQ. This CDR3 contains 14 residues. V lost 1 base to trimming and J lost 5 bases, with 12 bases between them. CDR3 bases: TGCGCCAGCAGCTTGCTGGCAGAGGGATATGGCTACACCTTC. This codes for CASSLLAEGYGYTF.

This clonotype was observed a handful of times. The CDR3 bases are TGCGCCAGCAGCCAGGGAGAGCGGGAGCTCACAGATACGCAGTATTTT. It specifies CASSQGERELTDTQYF. The chain is built from TRBV4-1 and TRBJ2-3, with TRBD2 identical over 8 bases. CDR1 and CDR2 (germline): MGHRA, YSYEKL. The CDR3 has 16 residues. V lost 3 bases to trimming and J lost 2 bases; unmatched junction nucleotides: 7.

This clonotype occurred a few times. Sequence at one end of the junction differs from germline and may be a read error. The V and J genes are TRBV5-1 and TRBJ2-5; tentatively, D is TRBD1 (6 bases). Germline V gene data show CDR1 as SGHRS and CDR2 as YFSETQ. The CDR3 runs to 13 residues. Written as DNA, the CDR3 is TGCACCAGCAGCCCCCAGGGGAGAGAGACCCAGTACTTC. Its translation is CTSSPQGRETQYF.

The V gene is TRBV3-1, the J gene TRBJ1-2; 8 nucleotides line up with TRBD1. CDR3 length: 13 residues. V shed 5 bases, J shed 8 bases, and the junction held 7 bases outside the gene matches. CDR1 and CDR2 (germline): LGHDT, YNNKEL (reference sequence). This chain's CDR3 is CASSDLRGPGYTF. CDR3 sequence (DNA): TGTGCCAGCAGCGATCTCAGGGGGCCGGGCTACACCTTC. The full variable domain, completed using reference TRBV3-1 and TRBJ1-2, is DTAVSQTPKYLVTQMGNDKSIKCEQNLGHDTMYWYKQDSKKFLKIMFSYNNKELIINETVPNRFSPKSPDKAHLNLHINSLELGDSAVYFCASSDLRGPGYTFGSGTRLTVV.

This chain connects TRBV28 to TRBJ2-3; D is ambiguous. V was cut by 8 bases and J by 6 bases, with 15 bases left in between. In germline, CDR1 is MDHEN, CDR2 SYDVKM. This CDR3 comprises 13 residues. The CDR3: CASGLTKSDTQYF. In DNA form, the CDR3 reads TGTGCCAGCGGCCTCACTAAGAGCGATACGCAGTATTTT.

This clonotype occurred many times. CDR3 protein: CASDGAQPSTDTQYF. The CDR3 DNA reads as TGTGCCAGCGATGGAGCCCAACCTAGCACAGATACGCAGTATTTT. The chain carries TRBV7-2 and TRBJ2-3; D not certain. The V gene lost 8 bases and the J gene lost 0 bases, with 15 bases spanning the gap. The CDR3 is made up of 15 amino acids. Germline V gene sequence: CDR1 SGHTA, CDR2 FQGNSA.

This clonotype occurred a few times. The chain employs TRBV10-3 and TRBJ2-1; D might be TRBD1 (6 bases). The CDR3 is 15 residues long. Germline values: CDR1 ENHRY, CDR2 SYGVKD. The V gene lost 0 bases and the J gene lost 6 bases, with 12 bases spanning the gap. The CDR3 coding sequence is TGTGCCATCAGTGAGTCAGGGGTCAGGGGCAATGAGCAGTTCTTC. This translates into CAISESGVRGNEQFF.

V and J are TRBV28 and TRBJ2-1, with a weak D call TRBD1 (5 bases). Trimming cost V 7 bases and J 3 bases, with 10 bases left between them. CDR3 length equals 13 residues. Germline V gene sequence: CDR1 MDHEN, CDR2 SYDVKM. CDR3 coding DNA: TGTGCCAGCATGGGGCCTAGCTACAATGAGCAGTTCTTC. It translates to CASMGPSYNEQFF. The entire variable domain, with the rest obtained from reference TRBV28 and TRBJ2-1, is as follows: DVKVTQSSRYLVKRTGEKVFLECVQDMDHENMFWYRQDPGLGLRLIYFSYDVKMKEKGDIPEGYSVSREKKERFSLILESASTNQTSMYLCASMGPSYNEQFFGPGTRLTVL.

The V call is TRBV4-1, the J call TRBJ2-1; perhaps TRBD2 as D (6 bases). The ends were cut back, 3 bases at V and 0 bases at J, with 12 bases in the middle. CDR3 size: 16 residues. Germline V gives CDR1 MGHRA, CDR2 YSYEKL. In DNA, the CDR3 is TGCGCCAGCAGCCACCTTGGGCGGGGCTCCTACAATGAGCAGTTCTTC. Protein product: CASSHLGRGSYNEQFF.

This clonotype was seen only a few times. This chain links TRBV2 with TRBJ2-7; a weak D match, TRBD2 (6 bases). Germline CDR1 and CDR2: SNHLY and FYNNEI. The V and J ends lost 8 bases and 2 bases respectively, with 19 bases between them. The CDR3 has 15 residues. The chain's CDR3 is CASRGAGTAAYEQYF. As DNA, the CDR3 is TGTGCCAGCCGAGGGGCAGGGACTGCGGCCTACGAGCAGTACTTC.